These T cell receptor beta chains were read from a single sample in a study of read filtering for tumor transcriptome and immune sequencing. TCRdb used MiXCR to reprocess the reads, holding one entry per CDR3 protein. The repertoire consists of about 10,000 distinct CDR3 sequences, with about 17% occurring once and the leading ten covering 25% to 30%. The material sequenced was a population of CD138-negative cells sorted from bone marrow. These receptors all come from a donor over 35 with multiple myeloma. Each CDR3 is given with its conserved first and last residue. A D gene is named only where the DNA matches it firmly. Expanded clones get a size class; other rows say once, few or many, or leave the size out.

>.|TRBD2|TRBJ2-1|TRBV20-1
TGCAGAGCCCGGGGACTAGCGGGTTACGATGAGCAGTTCTTC
CRARGLAGYDEQFF
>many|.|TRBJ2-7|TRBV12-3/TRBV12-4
TGTGCCAGCAGCTCTGGGGGCGAGCAGTACTTC
CASSSGGEQYF
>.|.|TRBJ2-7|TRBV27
TGTGCCAGCAGTTTGGGGGCAGGTGCGGGCTCCCACGAGCAGTACTTC
CASSLGAGAGSHEQYF
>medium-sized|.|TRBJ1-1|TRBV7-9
TGTGCCAGCAGCTCAGGACAGCACACTGAAGCTTTCTTT
CASSSGQHTEAFF
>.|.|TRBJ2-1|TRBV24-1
TGTGCCGCCAGTGATCCACAGCGCTATGGGCAGTTCTTC
CAASDPQRYGQFF
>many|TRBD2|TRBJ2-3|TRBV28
TGTGCCAGCAGTCTCTGGACTAGCGGGGGGACAGATACGCAGTATTTT
CASSLWTSGGTDTQYF
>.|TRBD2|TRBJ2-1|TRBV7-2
TGTGCCAGCAGCTTTGATATAGCGGGGGGCGATGAGCAGTTCTTC
CASSFDIAGGDEQFF
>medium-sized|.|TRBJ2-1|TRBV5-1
TGCGCCAGCAGCTTCGAGACTCACAATGAGCAGTTCTTC
CASSFETHNEQFF
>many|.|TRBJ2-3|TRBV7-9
TGTGCCAGCAGCGCGGGACAGTTCCGAACAGATACGCAGTATTTT
CASSAGQFRTDTQYF
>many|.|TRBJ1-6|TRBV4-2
TGTGCCAGCAGCCAAGCGTCCAGCTCCTATAATTCACCCCTCCACTTT
CASSQASSSYNSPLHF
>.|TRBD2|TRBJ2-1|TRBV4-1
TGCGCCAGCGGCCAACGGGGTAGCGGGAATGAGCAGCTCTTC
CASGQRGSGNEQLF
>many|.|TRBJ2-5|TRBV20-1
TGCAGTGCTAGTGGACCCCCAAGGCGGGAGACCCAGTACTTC
CSASGPPRRETQYF
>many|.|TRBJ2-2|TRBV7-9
TGTGCCAGCAGCCCTAACAAGAACACCGGGGAGCTGTTTTTT
CASSPNKNTGELFF
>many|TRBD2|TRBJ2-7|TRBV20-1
TGCAGTGCTAGCCCGACTAGCGGGAGTTCCGAGCAGTACTTC
CSASPTSGSSEQYF
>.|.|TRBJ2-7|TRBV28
TGTGCCAGCAGTTCCGCGGGACTCTACGAGCAGTACTTC
CASSSAGLYEQYF